This TCR beta chain was sequenced in a study of blood T cells in healthy people across ages. The CDR3 is 16 residues long. Germline assignment: CDR1 SGHKS and CDR2 YYEKEE (reference sequence). The germline V and J ends were trimmed by 0 bases and 4 bases, with 16 bases remaining between them. Points from the study as a whole: Naive T cell percentage and TCR beta diversity correlated strongly.

On this clonotype: What it binds is not known.

Donors were healthy Caucasian individuals from Russia aged about 6 to 95. It was with a sample-barcoded 5' primer and a J-beta primer mix that a second PCR of about 7 to 12 cycles was run. Every individual sample yielded 2.5 million or more paired-end reads (each containing CDR3). TCRdb called the 5' RACE reads again in MiXCR, with one record for every CDR3 protein. The sample lists about 640,000 distinct CDR3 sequences; roughly 50% were seen once. The genes are TRBV5-5 and TRBJ1-1; tentative D call: TRBD1 (6 bases). Sequenced material: blood. This TCR was recovered from a man between 60 and 75 years old in good health. DNA of the CDR3: TGTGCCAGCAGCTTGGCCCCAGGGGTCTCAGGCACTGAAGCTTTCTTT. This translates into CASSLAPGVSGTEAFF.